This T cell receptor beta chain derives from a study of OX40 agonist ivuxolimab in advanced cancers. For the study at large: The dose-escalation group included hepatocellular carcinoma, melanoma, renal cell carcinoma and head and neck cancer. Study-level results: Relative to CD4+, CD8+ T cells held more expanded clones on average.

Only in-frame clones appear in the TCRdb table, and some are missing; sequencing was by immunoSEQ multiplex PCR. Altogether tens of thousands of clones are present, 85% to 95% being singletons, with the ten largest covering less than 0.75%. Worth noting for this clone: Antigen specificity is unknown.

The CDR3 spans 15 residues. Looked up from germline, CDR1 is SGHTA and CDR2 is FQGNSA. V dropped 7 bases and J dropped 2; count of bases not matched to a gene: 10. This sequence originates from an adult with an advanced solid tumor such as melanoma, head and neck, liver or kidney cancer. Sequenced here: CD4+ or CD8+ T cells sorted from blood, sampled in a trial of the OX40 agonist ivuxolimab. The rearrangement uses TRBV7-2 and TRBJ1-2, with 7 positions matching TRBD1. The CDR3 spells CASKWEGGTNYGYTF. CDR3 nucleotides: TGTGCCAGCAAGTGGGAAGGGGGCACCAACTATGGCTACACCTTC.